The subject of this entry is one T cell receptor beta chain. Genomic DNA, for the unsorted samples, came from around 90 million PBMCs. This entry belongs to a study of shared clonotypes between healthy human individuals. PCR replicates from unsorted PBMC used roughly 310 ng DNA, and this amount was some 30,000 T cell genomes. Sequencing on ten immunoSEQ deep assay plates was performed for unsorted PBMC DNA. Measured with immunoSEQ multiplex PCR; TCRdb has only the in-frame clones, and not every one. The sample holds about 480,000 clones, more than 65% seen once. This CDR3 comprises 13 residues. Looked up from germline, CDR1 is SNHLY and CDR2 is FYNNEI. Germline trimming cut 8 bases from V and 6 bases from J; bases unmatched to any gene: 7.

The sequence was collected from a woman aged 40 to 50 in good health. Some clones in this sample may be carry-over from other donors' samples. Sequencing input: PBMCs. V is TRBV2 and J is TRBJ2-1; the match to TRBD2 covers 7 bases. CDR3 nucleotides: TGTGCCAGCGGGGGGGAGAGGATCAATGAGCAGTTCTTC. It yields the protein CASGGERINEQFF.